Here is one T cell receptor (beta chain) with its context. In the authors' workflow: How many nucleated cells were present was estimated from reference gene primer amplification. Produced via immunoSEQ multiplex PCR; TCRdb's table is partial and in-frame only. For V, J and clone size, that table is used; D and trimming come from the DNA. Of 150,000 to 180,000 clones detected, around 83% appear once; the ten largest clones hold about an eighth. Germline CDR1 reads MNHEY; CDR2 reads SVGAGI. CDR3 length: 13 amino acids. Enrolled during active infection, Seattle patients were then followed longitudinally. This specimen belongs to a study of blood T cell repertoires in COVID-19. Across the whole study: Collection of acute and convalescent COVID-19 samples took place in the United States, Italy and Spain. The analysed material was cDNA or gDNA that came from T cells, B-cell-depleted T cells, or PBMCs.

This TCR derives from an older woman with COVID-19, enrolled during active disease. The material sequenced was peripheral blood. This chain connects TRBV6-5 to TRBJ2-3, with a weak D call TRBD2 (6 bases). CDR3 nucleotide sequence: TGTGCTTCCCGGGACTCACTTAACAAGGCGCAGTATTTT. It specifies CASRDSLNKAQYF.